This TCR beta chain was retrieved from a study of shared clonotypes between healthy human individuals. The data were produced by immunoSEQ multiplex PCR, yet TCRdb's version contains in-frame clones alone and is incomplete. The sample has millions of clones, more than 80% seen once. A CD45RA+ naive subset and a CD45RA-negative memory subset were split from CD4+ cells. Sequenced sample: naive CD4+ T cells sorted from blood. Subset noted: CD45RA+ positively selected. The sequence was obtained from a man younger than 35 in good health.

The CDR3 protein is CASSLLKGQGGETQYF. The CDR3 nucleotides read TGTGCCAGCAGCCTACTGAAGGGACAGGGAGGGGAGACCCAGTACTTC. V is TRBV5-4 and J is TRBJ2-5, with TRBD1 matching 9 bases. With 4 bases clipped from V and 5 bases from J, the junction kept 12 bases outside the gene matches. This CDR3 has 16 amino acids. Germline V gives CDR1 SGHNT, CDR2 YYREEE (reference sequence).